The clone carrying this T cell receptor (beta chain) was counted ten times or more. Its target is not known. The sample comes from a study of CD8 T cells in ankylosing spondylitis. Findings of the study overall: One TCR beta motif, made up of about 8 highly homologous variants, appeared characteristic of ankylosing spondylitis blood.

Trimming cost V 4 bases and J 5 bases; bases outside gene matches: 12. The length of the CDR3 is 16 residues. Germline V gives CDR1 SGHRS, CDR2 YFSETQ. MiXCR, run by TCRdb on the 5' RACE reads, gives a single entry per CDR3 protein. The sample contains some 38,000 distinct CDR3 sequences, under 13% of which appear only once. The TCR originated in a male donor with ankylosing spondylitis or in good health (not recorded which). V and J are TRBV5-1 and TRBJ2-7, with 10 bases aligning to TRBD2. Input material: blood, either unsorted or a sorted T cell fraction (not recorded which). CDR3 loop: CASSRATSGFPHEQYF. The CDR3 coding sequence is TGCGCCAGCAGCCGAGCGACTAGCGGGTTCCCCCACGAGCAGTACTTC.